One T cell receptor beta chain is described in this entry. Antigen unknown. Germline CDR1 is SNHLY and CDR2 is FYNNEI. V shed 1 base and J shed 6 bases, with 6 bases lying between them. CDR3 length: 13 amino acids. This record comes from a study of neoadjuvant nivolumab and ipilimumab in lung cancer. Regarding the study as a whole: Pretherapy blood TCR richness correlated positively with resected tumor richness. Only two of four nivolumab-treated tumors gained richness and clonality by surgery. TCR clonality did not significantly correlate with pathologic tumor regression.

Data came from immunoSEQ multiplex PCR; TCRdb stores just in-frame clones and leaves some out. The profile shows 20,000 to 25,000 clones, roughly 84% of them singletons. The TCR comes from an adult with non-small cell lung cancer. Sequencing was performed on peripheral blood, taken before neoadjuvant nivolumab, alone or with ipilimumab. The rearrangement links TRBV2 to TRBJ2-2, with D hard to call. CDR3: CASSEEWSGELFF. The CDR3 DNA reads as TGTGCCAGCAGTGAAGAGTGGTCCGGGGAGCTGTTTTTT.